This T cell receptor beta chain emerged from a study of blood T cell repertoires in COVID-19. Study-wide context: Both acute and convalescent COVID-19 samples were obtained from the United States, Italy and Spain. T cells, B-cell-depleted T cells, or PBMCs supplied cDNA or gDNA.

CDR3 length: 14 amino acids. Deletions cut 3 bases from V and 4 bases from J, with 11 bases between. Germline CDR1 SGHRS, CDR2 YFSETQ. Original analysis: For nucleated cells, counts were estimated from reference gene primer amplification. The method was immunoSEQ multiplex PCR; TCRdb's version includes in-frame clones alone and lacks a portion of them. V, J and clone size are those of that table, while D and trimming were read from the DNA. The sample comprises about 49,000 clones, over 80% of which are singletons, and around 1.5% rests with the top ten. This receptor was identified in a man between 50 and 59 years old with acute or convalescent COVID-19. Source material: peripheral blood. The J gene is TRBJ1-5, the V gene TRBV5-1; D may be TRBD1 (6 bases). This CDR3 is CASSYGTSNQPQHF. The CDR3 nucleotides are TGCGCCAGCAGCTACGGGACATCAAATCAGCCCCAGCATTTT.